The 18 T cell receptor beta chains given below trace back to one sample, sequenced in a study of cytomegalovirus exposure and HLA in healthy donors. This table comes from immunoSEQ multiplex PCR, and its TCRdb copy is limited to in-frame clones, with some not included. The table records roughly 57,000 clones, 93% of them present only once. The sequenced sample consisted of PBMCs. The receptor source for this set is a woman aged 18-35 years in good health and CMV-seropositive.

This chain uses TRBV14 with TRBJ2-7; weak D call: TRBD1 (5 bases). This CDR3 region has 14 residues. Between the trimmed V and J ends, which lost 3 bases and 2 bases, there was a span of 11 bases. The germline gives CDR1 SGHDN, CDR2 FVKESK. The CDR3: CASSHQGPAYEQYF. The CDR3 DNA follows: TGTGCCAGCAGCCATCAGGGTCCTGCCTACGAGCAGTACTTC.

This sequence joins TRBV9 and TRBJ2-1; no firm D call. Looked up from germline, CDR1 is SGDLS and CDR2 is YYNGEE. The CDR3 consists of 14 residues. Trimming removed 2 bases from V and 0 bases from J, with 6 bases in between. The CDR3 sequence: CASSVFSSYNEQFF. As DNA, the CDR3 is TGTGCCAGCAGCGTTTTTAGCTCCTACAATGAGCAGTTCTTC.

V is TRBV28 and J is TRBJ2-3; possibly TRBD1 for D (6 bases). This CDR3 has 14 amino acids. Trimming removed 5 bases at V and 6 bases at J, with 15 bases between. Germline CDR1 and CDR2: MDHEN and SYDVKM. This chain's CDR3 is CASSLESTGDTQYF. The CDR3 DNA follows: TGTGCCAGCAGTCTAGAGTCTACAGGGGATACGCAGTATTTT. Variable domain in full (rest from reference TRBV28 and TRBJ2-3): DVKVTQSSRYLVKRTGEKVFLECVQDMDHENMFWYRQDPGLGLRLIYFSYDVKMKEKGDIPEGYSVSREKKERFSLILESASTNQTSMYLCASSLESTGDTQYFGPGTRLTVL.

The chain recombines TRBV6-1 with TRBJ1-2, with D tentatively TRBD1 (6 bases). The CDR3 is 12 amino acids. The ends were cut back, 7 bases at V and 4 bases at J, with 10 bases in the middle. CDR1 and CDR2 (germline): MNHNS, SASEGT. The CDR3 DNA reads TGTGCCAGCATTAGGGACATCTATGGCTACACCTTC. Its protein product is CASIRDIYGYTF.

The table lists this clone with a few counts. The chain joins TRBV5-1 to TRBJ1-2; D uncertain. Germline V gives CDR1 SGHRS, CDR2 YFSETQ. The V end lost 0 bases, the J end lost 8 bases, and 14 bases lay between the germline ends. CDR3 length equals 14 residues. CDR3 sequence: CASSLVLGLGGYTF. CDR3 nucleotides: TGCGCCAGCAGCTTGGTACTGGGCCTCGGCGGCTACACCTTC.

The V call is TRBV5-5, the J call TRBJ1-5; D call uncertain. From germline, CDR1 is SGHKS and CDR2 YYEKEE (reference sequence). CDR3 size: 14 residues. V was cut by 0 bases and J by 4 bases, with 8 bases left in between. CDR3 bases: TGTGCCAGCAGCTTGGAAATGGAGAATCAGCCCCAGCATTTT. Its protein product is CASSLEMENQPQHF.

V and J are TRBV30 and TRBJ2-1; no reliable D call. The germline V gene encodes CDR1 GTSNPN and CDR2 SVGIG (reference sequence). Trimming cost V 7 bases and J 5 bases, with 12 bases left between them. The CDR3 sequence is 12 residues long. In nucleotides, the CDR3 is TGTGCCTCCGAAGGAGTCGACAATGAGCAGTTCTTC. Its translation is CASEGVDNEQFF. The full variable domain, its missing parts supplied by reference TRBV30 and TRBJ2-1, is SQTIHQWPATLVQPVGSPLSLECTVEGTSNPNLYWYRQAAGRGLQLLFYSVGIGQISSEVPQNLSASRPQDRQFILSSKKLLLSDSGFYLCASEGVDNEQFFGPGTRLTVL.

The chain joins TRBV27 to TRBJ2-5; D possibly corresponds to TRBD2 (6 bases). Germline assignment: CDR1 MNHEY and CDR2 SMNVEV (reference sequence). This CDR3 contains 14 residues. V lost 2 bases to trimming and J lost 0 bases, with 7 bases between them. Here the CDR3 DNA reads TGTGCCAGCAGTTTAAGGAGGGACCAAGAGACCCAGTACTTC. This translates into CASSLRRDQETQYF.

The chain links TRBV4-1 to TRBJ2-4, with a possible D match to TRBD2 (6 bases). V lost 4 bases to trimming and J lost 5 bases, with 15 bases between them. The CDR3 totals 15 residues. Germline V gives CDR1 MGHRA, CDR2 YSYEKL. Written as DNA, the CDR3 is TGCGCCAGCAGCCTGAGGAGGGATTGGCAAAACATTCAGTACTTC. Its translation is CASSLRRDWQNIQYF.

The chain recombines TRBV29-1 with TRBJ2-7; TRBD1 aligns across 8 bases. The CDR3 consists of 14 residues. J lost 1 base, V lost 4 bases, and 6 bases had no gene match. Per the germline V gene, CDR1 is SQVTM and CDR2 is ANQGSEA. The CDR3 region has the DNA TGCAGCGTTGGTGGGACAGGAGGATCCTACGAGCAGTACTTC. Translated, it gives CSVGGTGGSYEQYF.

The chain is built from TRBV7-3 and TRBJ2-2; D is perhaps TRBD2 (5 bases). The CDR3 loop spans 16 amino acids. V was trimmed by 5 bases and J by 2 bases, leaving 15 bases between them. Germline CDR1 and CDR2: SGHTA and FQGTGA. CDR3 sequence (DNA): TGTGCCAGCAGCCTGGGGAGTACTCGAAACACCGGGGAGCTGTTTTTT. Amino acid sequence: CASSLGSTRNTGELFF.

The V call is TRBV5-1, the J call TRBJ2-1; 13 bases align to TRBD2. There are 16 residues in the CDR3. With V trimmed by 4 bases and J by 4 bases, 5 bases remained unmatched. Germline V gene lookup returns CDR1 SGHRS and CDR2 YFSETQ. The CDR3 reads CASSPRLAGGYNEQFF. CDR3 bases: TGCGCCAGCAGCCCAAGACTAGCGGGGGGTTACAATGAGCAGTTCTTC.

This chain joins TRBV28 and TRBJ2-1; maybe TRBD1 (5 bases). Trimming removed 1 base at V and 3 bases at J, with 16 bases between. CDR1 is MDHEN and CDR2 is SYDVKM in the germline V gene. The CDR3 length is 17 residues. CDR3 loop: CASSLFLPNRYYNEQFF. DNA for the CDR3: TGTGCCAGCAGTTTATTTCTCCCGAACAGGTACTACAATGAGCAGTTCTTC.

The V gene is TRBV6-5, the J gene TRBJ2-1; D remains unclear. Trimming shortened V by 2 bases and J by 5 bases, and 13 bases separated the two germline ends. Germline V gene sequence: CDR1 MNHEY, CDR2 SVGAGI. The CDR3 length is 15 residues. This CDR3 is CASSYERSRDNEQFF. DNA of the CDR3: TGTGCCAGCAGTTACGAACGGAGTCGCGACAATGAGCAGTTCTTC.

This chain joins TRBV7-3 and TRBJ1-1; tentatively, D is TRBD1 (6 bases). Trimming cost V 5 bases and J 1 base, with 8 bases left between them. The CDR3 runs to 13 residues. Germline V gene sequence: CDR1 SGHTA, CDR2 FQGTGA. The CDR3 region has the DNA TGTGCCAGCAGCCCGACAGGGAACACTGAAGCTTTCTTT. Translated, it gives CASSPTGNTEAFF. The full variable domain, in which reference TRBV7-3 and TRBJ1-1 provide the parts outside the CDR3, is GAGVSQTPSNKVTEKGKYVELRCDPISGHTALYWYRQSLGQGPEFLIYFQGTGAADDSGLPNDRFFAVRPEGSVSTLKIQRTERGDSAVYLCASSPTGNTEAFFGQGTRLTVV.

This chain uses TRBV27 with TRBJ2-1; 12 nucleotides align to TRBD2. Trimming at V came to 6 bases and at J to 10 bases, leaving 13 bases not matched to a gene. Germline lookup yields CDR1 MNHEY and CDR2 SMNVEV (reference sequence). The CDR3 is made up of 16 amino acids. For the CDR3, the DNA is TGTGCCAGCAGGCCGGACCTCGGACTAGCGGGGAACGAGCAGTTCTTC. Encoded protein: CASRPDLGLAGNEQFF.

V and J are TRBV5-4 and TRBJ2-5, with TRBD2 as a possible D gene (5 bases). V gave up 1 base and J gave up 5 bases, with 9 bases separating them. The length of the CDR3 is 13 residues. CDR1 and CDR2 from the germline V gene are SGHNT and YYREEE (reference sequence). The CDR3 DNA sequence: TGTGCCAGCAGCTTGACTAGTTCGGAGACCCAGTACTTC. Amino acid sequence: CASSLTSSETQYF.

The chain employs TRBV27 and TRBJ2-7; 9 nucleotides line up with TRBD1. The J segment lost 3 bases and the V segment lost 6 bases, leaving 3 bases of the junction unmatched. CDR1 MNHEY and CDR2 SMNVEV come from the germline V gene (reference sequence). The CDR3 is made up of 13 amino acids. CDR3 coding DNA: TGTGCCAGCAGCTCGACAGGGGGCTACGAGCAGTACTTC. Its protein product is CASSSTGGYEQYF.